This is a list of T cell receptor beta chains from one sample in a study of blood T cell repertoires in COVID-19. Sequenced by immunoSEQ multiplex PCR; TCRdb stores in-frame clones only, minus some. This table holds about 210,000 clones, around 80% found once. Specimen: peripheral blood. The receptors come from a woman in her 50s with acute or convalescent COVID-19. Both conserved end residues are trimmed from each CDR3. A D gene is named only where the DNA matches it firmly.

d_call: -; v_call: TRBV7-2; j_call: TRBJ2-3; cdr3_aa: ASSLSGQRFADTQY
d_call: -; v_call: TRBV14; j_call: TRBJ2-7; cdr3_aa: ASSHTYTGEQY
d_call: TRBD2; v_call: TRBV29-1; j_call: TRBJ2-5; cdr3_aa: SVEDDGGKRETQY
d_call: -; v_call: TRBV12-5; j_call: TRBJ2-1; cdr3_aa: ASDTPGQLFDEQF
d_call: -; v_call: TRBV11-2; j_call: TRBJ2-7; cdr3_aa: ASSLPGSLRGEQY
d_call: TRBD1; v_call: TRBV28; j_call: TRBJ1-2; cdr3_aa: ASSLWGTGSYGYT
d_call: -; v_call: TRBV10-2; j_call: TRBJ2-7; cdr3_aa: ASSEIRTASYEQY
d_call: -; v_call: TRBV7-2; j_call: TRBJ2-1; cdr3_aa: ASRDFISYNEQF
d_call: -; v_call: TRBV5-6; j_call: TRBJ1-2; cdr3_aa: ASSPGRDYGYT
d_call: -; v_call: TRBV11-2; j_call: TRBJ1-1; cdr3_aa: ASSSRGNEAF
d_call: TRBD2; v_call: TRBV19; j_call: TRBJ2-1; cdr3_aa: ASSMASGGAYNEQF
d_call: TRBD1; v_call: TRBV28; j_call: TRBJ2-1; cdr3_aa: ASQWDSSAYNEQF
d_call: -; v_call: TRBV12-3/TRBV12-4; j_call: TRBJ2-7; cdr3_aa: ASSLARDEQY
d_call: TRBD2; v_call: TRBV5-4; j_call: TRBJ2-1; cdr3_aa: ASSLGGGSLYNEQF
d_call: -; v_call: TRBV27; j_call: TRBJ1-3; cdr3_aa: ASSSRVGGLVNTIY
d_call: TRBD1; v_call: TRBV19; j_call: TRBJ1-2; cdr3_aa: ASSITRQGGYT
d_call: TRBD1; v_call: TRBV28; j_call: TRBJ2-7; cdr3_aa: ASSPGQGLYEQY
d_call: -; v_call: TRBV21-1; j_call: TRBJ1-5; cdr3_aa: ASSKGLRTGKAYNQPQH
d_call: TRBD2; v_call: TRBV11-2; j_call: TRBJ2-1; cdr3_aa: ASSLDRLAGAHEQF
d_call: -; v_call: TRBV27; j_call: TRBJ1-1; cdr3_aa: ASSSPEMNTEAF
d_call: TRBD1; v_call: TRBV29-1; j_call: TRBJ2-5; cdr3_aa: SAGTGGGTQY
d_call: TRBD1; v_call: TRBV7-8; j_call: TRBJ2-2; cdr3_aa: ASSQTGGYTGELF
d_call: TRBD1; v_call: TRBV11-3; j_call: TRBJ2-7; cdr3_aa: ASSLYGTGDQKQY
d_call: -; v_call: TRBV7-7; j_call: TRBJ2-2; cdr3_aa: ASSLEAPTGELF
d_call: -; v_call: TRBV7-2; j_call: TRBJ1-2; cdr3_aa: ASSLEVEDYGYT
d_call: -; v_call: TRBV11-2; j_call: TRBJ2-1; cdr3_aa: ASSLFREMNEQF
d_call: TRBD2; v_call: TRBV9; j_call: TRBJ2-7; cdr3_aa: ASSGTSGPYEQY
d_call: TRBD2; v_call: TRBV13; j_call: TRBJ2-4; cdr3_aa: ASSSASGGRTKNIQY
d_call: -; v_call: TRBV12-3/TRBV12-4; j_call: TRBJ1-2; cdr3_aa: ASSLSYGYT
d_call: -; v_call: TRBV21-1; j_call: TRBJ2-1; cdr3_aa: ASSKAPGCSGEQF
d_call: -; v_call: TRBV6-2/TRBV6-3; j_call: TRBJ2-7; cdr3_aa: ASSYLTPHSSYEQY
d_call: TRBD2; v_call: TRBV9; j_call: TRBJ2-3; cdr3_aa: ASSVETSGTDTQY
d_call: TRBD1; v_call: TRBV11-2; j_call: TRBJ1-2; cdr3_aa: ASSGWDRGKDYGYT
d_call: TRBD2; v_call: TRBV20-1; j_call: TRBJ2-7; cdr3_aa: SASLAGGAAYEQY
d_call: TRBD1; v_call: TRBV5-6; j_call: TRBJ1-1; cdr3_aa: ASSLTGGDTEAF
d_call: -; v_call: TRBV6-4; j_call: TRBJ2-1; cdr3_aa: ASSDSGGAYNEQF
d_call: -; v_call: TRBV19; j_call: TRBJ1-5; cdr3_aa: ASIGGRSHQPQH
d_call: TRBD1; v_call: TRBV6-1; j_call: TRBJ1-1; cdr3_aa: ASSELQGARNTEAF
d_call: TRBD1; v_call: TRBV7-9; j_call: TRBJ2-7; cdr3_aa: ASSLGTGTPPYEQY
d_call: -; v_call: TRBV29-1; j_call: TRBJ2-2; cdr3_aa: SVDDLRVTNTGELF
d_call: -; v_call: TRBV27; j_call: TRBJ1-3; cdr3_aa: ASSLHGSTGEAPVGNTIY
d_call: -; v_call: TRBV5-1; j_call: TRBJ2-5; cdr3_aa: ASSFRPIQGRETQY